The 14 T cell receptor beta chains below were found in one sample sequenced in a study of shared clonotypes between healthy human individuals. Some clones are missing from TCRdb's copy, which holds only in-frame ones; the method was immunoSEQ multiplex PCR. The repertoire has just over 2,000,000 clones, 95% of them found once; the top ten carry under 0.15%. The material sequenced was naive CD4+ T cells sorted from blood. Subset specified: CD45RA+ positively selected. All receptors come from a man aged 18 to 29 in good health.

As for this clone: The sample has other DNA sequences that encode this CDR3 too. V usage is TRBV2 and J usage is TRBJ2-7; 7 bases align to TRBD1. CDR3 length: 14 amino acids. The V and J ends lost 6 bases and 0 bases, in that order; junction bases with no gene match: 5. In germline, CDR1 is SNHLY, CDR2 FYNNEI. Written as DNA, the CDR3 is TGTGCCAGCAGCGGGACAGTGAGCTCCTACGAGCAGTACTTC. As protein: CASSGTVSSYEQYF.

This chain joins TRBV10-3 and TRBJ1-2, with unresolved D. V was cut by 0 bases and J by 3 bases, with 8 bases left in between. The CDR3 totals 14 residues. CDR1 ENHRY and CDR2 SYGVKD come from the germline V gene. For the CDR3, the DNA is TGTGCCATCAGTGAGTCTGGACTGCACTATGGCTACACCTTC. Encoded protein: CAISESGLHYGYTF.

The chain recombines TRBV7-9 with TRBJ2-5; 11 bases align to TRBD2. V was clipped by 8 bases and J by 4 bases; unmatched bases: 3. There are 13 residues in the CDR3. The germline gives CDR1 SEHNR, CDR2 FQNEAQ (reference sequence). The chain's CDR3 is CASCLAGGETQYF. For the CDR3, the DNA is TGTGCCAGCTGCCTAGCGGGGGGAGAGACCCAGTACTTC.

The CDR3 here is CASSFGGGKITDTQYF. The CDR3 DNA follows: TGTGCCAGCAGCTTTGGTGGCGGGAAAATCACAGATACGCAGTATTTT. The chain combines TRBV7-3 with TRBJ2-3, with a weak D call TRBD2 (6 bases). The CDR3 contains 16 residues. Trimming removed 3 bases from V and 2 bases from J, with 15 bases in between. Germline V gene sequence: CDR1 SGHTA, CDR2 FQGTGA. The variable domain in full, with the rest retrieved from reference TRBV7-3 and TRBJ2-3, is GAGVSQTPSNKVTEKGKYVELRCDPISGHTALYWYRQSLGQGPEFLIYFQGTGAADDSGLPNDRFFAVRPEGSVSTLKIQRTERGDSAVYLCASSFGGGKITDTQYFGPGTRLTVL.

The genes are TRBV25-1 and TRBJ1-4, with D unresolved. From germline, CDR1 is MGHDK and CDR2 SYGVNS. This CDR3 comprises 11 residues. The V gene lost 7 bases and the J gene lost 5 bases, with 5 bases spanning the gap. In nucleotides, the CDR3 is TGTGCCAGCATCAAAAATGAAAAACTGTTTTTT. Translating it yields CASIKNEKLFF. Full variable domain (outside the CDR3, taken from reference TRBV25-1 and TRBJ1-4): EADIYQTPRYLVIGTGKKITLECSQTMGHDKMYWYQQDPGMELHLIHYSYGVNSTEKGDLSSESTVSRIRTEHFPLTLESARPSHTSQYLCASIKNEKLFFGSGTQLSVL.

As regards this clone: Other DNA sequences in this sample translate to the same CDR3. The chain carries TRBV2 and TRBJ2-5; D is uncertain. This CDR3 has 12 amino acids. CDR1 SNHLY and CDR2 FYNNEI come from the germline V gene. Trimming took off 8 bases at V and 2 bases at J, with 9 bases between the two ends. DNA for the CDR3: TGTGCCAGCTCAGTGGGGCAAGAGACCCAGTACTTC. As protein: CASSVGQETQYF.

J is TRBJ2-3 and V is TRBV30, with TRBD2 matching over 8 bases. The germline V gene has CDR1 GTSNPN and CDR2 SVGIG (reference sequence). The CDR3 loop spans 14 amino acids. With 4 bases clipped from V and 5 bases from J, the junction kept 8 bases outside the gene matches. CDR3 region: CAWNRLAGIDTQYF. CDR3 DNA: TGTGCCTGGAACCGTTTAGCGGGGATAGATACGCAGTATTTT.

To note about this clone: Other DNA sequences in this sample translate to the same CDR3. This chain joins TRBV7-2 and TRBJ1-3, with D tentatively TRBD1 (6 bases). Looked up from germline, CDR1 is SGHTA and CDR2 is FQGNSA. Trimming took 5 bases from V and 4 from J, leaving 15 bases between them. The CDR3 has 15 residues. The CDR3 DNA is TGTGCCAGCAGCCCTAACAGGGTGTCAGGAAACACCATATATTTT. Amino acid sequence: CASSPNRVSGNTIYF.

This chain links TRBV7-9 with TRBJ2-2; the D gene is possibly TRBD1 (6 bases). CDR1 is SEHNR, CDR2 FQNEAQ, per germline (reference sequence). CDR3 size: 15 residues. The V gene lost 6 bases and the J gene lost 3 bases, with 14 bases spanning the gap. This CDR3 reads CASRSGVSDTGELFF. The CDR3 region has the DNA TGTGCCAGCAGATCAGGGGTTTCGGACACCGGGGAGCTGTTTTTT.

The rearrangement uses TRBV30 and TRBJ1-1, with 7 nucleotides matching TRBD1. V trimming: 3 bases; J trimming: 4 bases; junction bases outside the gene matches: 8. CDR1 is GTSNPN and CDR2 is SVGIG in the germline V gene (reference sequence). The CDR3 is 14 residues long. The chain's CDR3 is CAWSRGGGGTEAFF. In nucleotides, the CDR3 is TGTGCCTGGAGCCGGGGAGGGGGCGGCACTGAAGCTTTCTTT.

The chain has TRBV6-1 and TRBJ1-3, with D tentatively TRBD1 (6 bases). Germline-derived CDR1 and CDR2 are MNHNS and SASEGT. The germline V and J ends were trimmed by 6 bases and 2 bases, with 11 bases remaining between them. There are 14 residues in the CDR3. The CDR3 DNA reads as TGTGCCAGCAGACCCCAGGGGACTGGAAACACCATATATTTT. Encoded protein: CASRPQGTGNTIYF.

The rearrangement uses TRBV4-3 and TRBJ2-1; TRBD2 agrees at 10 bases. V trimming: 2 bases; J trimming: 0 bases; junction bases outside the gene matches: 4. Germline V gene data show CDR1 as LGHNA and CDR2 as YSLEER. The CDR3 totals 17 residues. This CDR3 is CASSQRLAGSSYNEQFF. DNA for the CDR3: TGCGCCAGCAGCCAACGACTAGCGGGTAGCTCCTACAATGAGCAGTTCTTC.

The chain joins TRBV6-1 to TRBJ2-2; the D gene is possibly TRBD1 (6 bases). CDR1 and CDR2 from the germline V gene are MNHNS and SASEGT. V gave up 4 bases and J gave up 7 bases, with 13 bases separating them. The CDR3 length is 14 residues. The DNA of the CDR3 is TGTGCCAGCAGTGTACAGGGTTCCGGCGGGGAGCTGTTTTTT. Residues: CASSVQGSGGELFF.

V is TRBV6-5 and J is TRBJ1-2; D unclear. The CDR3 runs to 16 residues. Per germline, CDR1 MNHEY and CDR2 SVGAGI. V lost 3 bases and J 2 bases, leaving 16 bases between the germline ends. DNA for the CDR3: TGTGCCAGCAGTTATAATAAGGGTTCCCTGAACTATGGCTACACCTTC. This translates into CASSYNKGSLNYGYTF.